The next 26 T cell receptor beta chains were all read from a single sample in a study of T cell repertoires in cytomegalovirus infection. TCRdb re-derived calls from the reads in MiXCR, one entry per CDR3 protein. The sample has some 800,000 distinct CDR3 sequences; about 27% are singletons. For these receptors, no antigen is known. The sample in question was cultured CD8+ T cells from PBMCs, obtained from culture after CMV antigen stimulation. Receptors were obtained from a human donor in good health (CMV status not recorded). Some clones in this sample may be carry-over from other donors' samples.

This sequence joins TRBV5-1 and TRBJ2-1; D unclear. The V gene's germline CDR1 is SGHRS and CDR2 YFSETQ. The CDR3 spans 14 residues. Trimming cost V 2 bases and J 10 bases, with 16 bases left between them. The CDR3 bases are TGCGCCAGCAGCTTTGAAGGTGGACGGCGGGAGCAGTTCTTC. The encoded protein is CASSFEGGRREQFF.

This clonotype has only a few counts. The chain carries TRBV7-9 and TRBJ1-4; D is unclear. The CDR3 is made up of 16 amino acids. Germline V lookup: CDR1 SEHNR, CDR2 FQNEAQ (reference sequence). Trimming took off 0 bases at V and 5 bases at J, with 13 bases between the two ends. This CDR3 reads CASSLAPRNANEKLFF. In DNA, the CDR3 is TGTGCCAGCAGCTTAGCGCCGAGGAACGCAAATGAAAAACTGTTTTTT.

This clonotype has a count of ten or more. The chain employs TRBV7-9 and TRBJ1-1; D gene uncertain. The CDR3 has 12 residues. Per the germline V gene, CDR1 is SEHNR and CDR2 is FQNEAQ (reference sequence). Trimming took off 5 bases at V and 7 bases at J, with 11 bases between the two ends. The CDR3 coding sequence is TGTGCCAGCAGCCCTTTACGGGGTGAAGCTTTCTTT. Amino acids: CASSPLRGEAFF.

This sequence joins TRBV27 and TRBJ2-7, with 8 bases identical to TRBD1. The germline gives CDR1 MNHEY, CDR2 SMNVEV (reference sequence). With V trimmed by 3 bases and J by 5 bases, 6 bases remained unmatched. The CDR3 loop spans 14 amino acids. The CDR3 nucleotides are TGTGCCAGCAGTTTTGACGCAGGGGGCGACGAGCAGTACTTC. Translation: CASSFDAGGDEQYF.

Points on this clonotype: The missing conserved phenylalanine or tryptophan at the end of this CDR3 makes a read error likely. This chain uses TRBV19 with TRBJ2-1; a possible D gene is TRBD1 (5 bases). Germline V gives CDR1 LNHDA, CDR2 SQIVND (reference sequence). The CDR3 has 16 amino acids. The V end lost 1 base, the J end lost 2 bases, and 12 bases lay between the germline ends. The CDR3 DNA reads as TGTGCCAGTAGTATAGGGCCCAAACAGGCCTACAATGAGCAGTTCTCC. Translating gives CASSIGPKQAYNEQFS.

This clonotype was recorded once. The J gene is TRBJ1-1, the V gene TRBV6-2 or TRBV6-3; TRBD1 aligns across 7 bases. The germline CDR1 and CDR2 sequences are MNHEY and SVGEGT. The CDR3 is made up of 15 amino acids. V dropped 5 bases and J dropped 0; count of bases not matched to a gene: 6. The CDR3 spells CASSRRDSLNTEAFF. In DNA, the CDR3 is TGTGCCAGCAGTCGCAGGGACAGCTTGAACACTGAAGCTTTCTTT.

With respect to this clonotype: This may be a read error: a much more frequent sequence differs by one nucleotide. This chain joins TRBV7-2 and TRBJ2-5; no firm D call. CDR3 size: 16 residues. The germline V gene encodes CDR1 SGHTA and CDR2 FQGNSA. The V and J ends lost 1 base and 5 bases respectively, with 17 bases between them. CDR3 sequence (DNA): TGTGCCAGCAGCTTAGAGTTTCTCGAACCGTGGGAGACCCAGTACTTC. The encoded protein is CASSLEFLEPWETQYF. The full variable domain, completed using reference TRBV7-2 and TRBJ2-5, is GAGVSQSPSNKVTEKGKDVELRCDPISGHTALYWYRQSLGQGLEFLIYFQGNSAPDKSGLPSDRFSAERTGGSVSTLTIQRTQQEDSAVYLCASSLEFLEPWETQYFGPGTRLLVL.

This clonotype occurred a few times. This chain links TRBV12-3 or TRBV12-4 with TRBJ1-2; TRBD1 might be the D (5 bases). V was pared by 5 bases and J by 7 bases, with 17 bases between. The CDR3 runs to 14 residues. CDR3: CASSLLVVGLGYTF. CDR3 coding DNA: TGTGCCAGCAGTCTCCTCGTCGTGGGGCTTGGCTACACCTTC.

The CDR3 DNA reads TGTGCCAGCAGCGTAGTTCACACTGAAGCTTTCTTT. It codes for CASSVVHTEAFF. The rearrangement joins TRBV9 to TRBJ1-1; no firm D call. V gave up 0 bases and J gave up 3 bases, with 3 bases separating them. The CDR3 has 12 residues. Looked up from germline, CDR1 is SGDLS and CDR2 is YYNGEE.

This clonotype turned up a few times. This rearrangement joins TRBV12-3 or TRBV12-4 to TRBJ2-7; D ambiguous. The CDR3 extends over 12 amino acids. V lost 5 bases and J lost 5, with 10 bases in between. In DNA, the CDR3 is TGTGCCAGCAGTGGCTTGGGGAACGAGCAGTACTTC. Its translation is CASSGLGNEQYF.

This clonotype has a handful of counts. The chain is built from TRBV4-2 and TRBJ2-2; perhaps TRBD2 as D (7 bases). V lost 3 bases and J 6 bases, leaving 17 bases between the germline ends. Germline V CDR1 and CDR2: LGHNA, YNFKEQ. This CDR3 region has 16 residues. Here the CDR3 DNA reads TGTGCCAGCAGCCACGTCTCGGGGGGCTTCGCCGGGGAGCTGTTTTTT. Translation gives CASSHVSGGFAGELFF.

The chain links TRBV12-3 or TRBV12-4 to TRBJ1-5; 7 bases map to TRBD1. V was pared by 4 bases and J by 2 bases, with 5 bases of the junction left unmatched. This CDR3 has 15 amino acids. In nucleotides, the CDR3 is TGTGCCAGCAGTTCCGGGACAGAACGCAATCAGCCCCAGCATTTT. Translated, it gives CASSSGTERNQPQHF.

This clonotype was counted at least ten times. In nucleotides, the CDR3 is TGTGCCAGCAGCTCCAGCCGCGGAGTTGGTGAGCAGTTCTTC. It yields the protein CASSSSRGVGEQFF. This chain joins TRBV7-2 and TRBJ2-1, with D hard to call. CDR1 is SGHTA and CDR2 is FQGNSA in the germline V gene. CDR3 size: 14 residues. V was shortened by 4 bases and J by 9 bases, with 16 bases between the two germline ends.

The gene calls are TRBV27 and TRBJ1-5; the D is unclear. With 1 base removed from V and 0 bases from J, the gap between germline ends came to 7 bases. Per germline, CDR1 MNHEY and CDR2 SMNVEV (reference sequence). There are 15 residues in the CDR3. The CDR3 protein is CASSLFDGSNQPQHF. As DNA, the CDR3 is TGTGCCAGCAGTTTATTTGACGGTAGCAATCAGCCCCAGCATTTT.

This rearrangement joins TRBV28 to TRBJ2-3; D not resolved. Between the trimmed V and J ends, which lost 6 bases and 3 bases, there was a span of 13 bases. The CDR3 sequence is 14 residues long. Per the germline V gene, CDR1 is MDHEN and CDR2 is SYDVKM. This CDR3 is CASRPERITDTQYF. The CDR3 coding sequence is TGTGCCAGCAGACCGGAGAGGATTACAGATACGCAGTATTTT.

The table lists this clonotype with a few counts. This chain connects TRBV25-1 to TRBJ1-1, with D possibly TRBD1 on 6 matching bases. The CDR3 covers 15 residues. Germline V lookup: CDR1 MGHDK, CDR2 SYGVNS. V was pared by 3 bases and J by 1 base, with 12 bases between. The chain's CDR3 is CASSEDRYGNTEAFF. The CDR3 region has the DNA TGTGCCAGCAGTGAGGACAGATACGGGAACACTGAAGCTTTCTTT. Full variable domain (rest looked up from reference TRBV25-1 and TRBJ1-1): EADIYQTPRYLVIGTGKKITLECSQTMGHDKMYWYQQDPGMELHLIHYSYGVNSTEKGDLSSESTVSRIRTEHFPLTLESARPSHTSQYLCASSEDRYGNTEAFFGQGTRLTVV.

This chain connects TRBV3-1 to TRBJ1-4; D is uncertain. CDR1 is LGHDT, CDR2 YNNKEL, per germline (reference sequence). The length of the CDR3 is 15 residues. Trimming removed 0 bases at V and 7 bases at J, with 12 bases between. As DNA, the CDR3 is TGTGCCAGCAGCCAAGATCGAGGCCTTGGTGAAAAACTGTTTTTT. It translates to CASSQDRGLGEKLFF.

This clonotype was counted ten times or more. V usage is TRBV7-8 and J usage is TRBJ2-5; D gene ambiguous. Per the germline V gene, CDR1 is SGHVS and CDR2 is FQNEAQ. The length of the CDR3 is 13 residues. V gave up 5 bases and J gave up 1 base, with 8 bases separating them. CDR3 DNA sequence: TGTGCCAGCAGCAGAACAACCCAAGAGACCCAGTACTTC. It translates to CASSRTTQETQYF.

This clonotype was seen many times. This CDR3 is CASSVSVHEQYF. CDR3 sequence (DNA): TGTGCCAGCAGCGTCTCCGTCCACGAGCAGTACTTC. This chain uses TRBV7-2 with TRBJ2-7; D gene unclear. Trimming left V 5 bases short and J 5 bases short, with 10 bases between. The CDR3 totals 12 residues. The germline V gene has CDR1 SGHTA and CDR2 FQGNSA. The full variable domain, completed using reference TRBV7-2 and TRBJ2-7, is GAGVSQSPSNKVTEKGKDVELRCDPISGHTALYWYRQSLGQGLEFLIYFQGNSAPDKSGLPSDRFSAERTGGSVSTLTIQRTQQEDSAVYLCASSVSVHEQYFGPGTRLTVT.

The CDR3 spells CASSQRDSLEAFF. DNA for the CDR3: TGTGCCAGCAGCCAAAGGGACAGCCTTGAAGCTTTCTTT. J is TRBJ1-1 and V is TRBV14; the match to TRBD1 covers 7 bases. The CDR3 loop spans 13 amino acids. Looked up from germline, CDR1 is SGHDN and CDR2 is FVKESK. V trimming: 2 bases; J trimming: 7 bases; junction bases outside the gene matches: 4. Variable domain in full (rest from reference TRBV14 and TRBJ1-1): EAGVTQFPSHSVIEKGQTVTLRCDPISGHDNLYWYRRVMGKEIKFLLHFVKESKQDESGMPNNRFLAERTGGTYSTLKVQPAELEDSGVYFCASSQRDSLEAFFGQGTRLTVV.

This clonotype was seen many times. This chain links TRBV7-6 with TRBJ2-1; a possible D gene is TRBD2 (5 bases). Germline values: CDR1 SGHVS, CDR2 FNYEAQ. The CDR3 totals 13 residues. Deletions cut 8 bases from V and 12 bases from J, with 20 bases between. In nucleotides, the CDR3 is TGTGCCAGCGAAGTAGTAGGAGGAGTGGTGCAGTTCTTC. Translation: CASEVVGGVVQFF.

This clonotype appeared a few times. The gene calls are TRBV28 and TRBJ1-1; D gene ambiguous. V lost 5 bases, J lost 3 bases, and 19 bases lay in between. The CDR3 has 16 amino acids. CDR1 and CDR2 (germline): MDHEN, SYDVKM. This chain's CDR3 is CASSLTSRTDDTEAFF. DNA for the CDR3: TGTGCCAGCAGTCTCACATCCCGGACGGATGACACTGAAGCTTTCTTT.

There are many counts of this clonotype. The V gene is TRBV7-6, the J gene TRBJ1-1; D is perhaps TRBD1 (6 bases). This CDR3 has 15 residues. V shed 5 bases and J shed 5 bases, with 18 bases lying between them. Per the germline V gene, CDR1 is SGHVS and CDR2 is FNYEAQ. The chain's CDR3 is CASSPREGGYTEAFF. CDR3 nucleotide sequence: TGTGCCAGCAGCCCCAGGGAGGGGGGATATACTGAAGCTTTCTTT.

The chain uses TRBV4-1 and TRBJ1-5; D unresolved. The CDR3 has 15 amino acids. CDR1 is MGHRA and CDR2 is YSYEKL in the germline V gene. V gave up 0 bases and J gave up 9 bases, with 15 bases separating them. The DNA for the CDR3 is TGCGCCAGCAGCCAAGATCCCGGGAGCGGACGGCCCCAGCATTTT. Translated: CASSQDPGSGRPQHF.

This chain connects TRBV13 to TRBJ2-1, with 12 bases identical to TRBD2. Germline lookup yields CDR1 PRHDT and CDR2 FYEKMQ (reference sequence). V lost 2 bases to trimming and J lost 4 bases; unmatched junction nucleotides: 6. The CDR3 spans 17 residues. The CDR3 bases are TGTGCCAGCAGCTTAACCCAACTAGCGGGGGGTTACAATGAGCAGTTCTTC. Amino acids: CASSLTQLAGGYNEQFF. The full variable domain, completed using reference TRBV13 and TRBJ2-1, is AAGVIQSPRHLIKEKRETATLKCYPIPRHDTVYWYQQGPGQDPQFLISFYEKMQSDKGSIPDRFSAQQFSDYHSELNMSSLELGDSALYFCASSLTQLAGGYNEQFFGPGTRLTVL.

This clonotype was observed a handful of times. The chain combines TRBV5-1 with TRBJ1-1; D might be TRBD1 (5 bases). Germline values: CDR1 SGHRS, CDR2 YFSETQ. Trimming took 3 bases from V and 0 from J, leaving 9 bases between them. The CDR3 runs 14 residues. CDR3 in amino acids: CASSWTRMNTEAFF. The CDR3 nucleotides are TGCGCCAGCAGCTGGACAAGGATGAACACTGAAGCTTTCTTT. Full variable domain (rest looked up from reference TRBV5-1 and TRBJ1-1): KAGVTQTPRYLIKTRGQQVTLSCSPISGHRSVSWYQQTPGQGLQFLFEYFSETQRNKGNFPGRFSGRQFSNSRSEMNVSTLELGDSALYLCASSWTRMNTEAFFGQGTRLTVV.